The entry below gives a single TCR beta chain sequence along with its context. These data originate in a study of T-cell memory formation after mild COVID-19. MiXCR was run by TCRdb on the 5' RACE reads, yielding one entry per CDR3 protein. The table includes approximately 200,000 distinct CDR3 sequences, around 16% detected once. The CDR3 extends over 18 amino acids. With V trimmed by 5 bases and J by 6 bases, 16 bases remained unmatched. Per the germline V gene, CDR1 is SEHNR and CDR2 is FQNEAQ (reference sequence). The receptor was derived from an adult woman who had mild COVID-19 (a few samples of this study predate the infection). Cell type and time point are not known. The chain couples TRBV7-9 to TRBJ2-1; 10 nucleotides match TRBD2. The source material was PBMCs or a T cell subset sorted from them (not recorded which). The CDR3, as DNA: TGTGCCAGCAGCCGGACTAGCGGCCTCGGCGGGGGACTCAATGAGCAGTTCTTC. Protein sequence: CASSRTSGLGGGLNEQFF.